One T cell receptor beta chain is described in this entry. The antigen remains unidentified. These data are taken from a study of OX40 agonist ivuxolimab in advanced cancers. Study-level background: Allowance was made for prior anti-PD-1, anti-PD-L1 or anti-CTLA-4 therapy, and around 44% had some. Notes on the study in general: The authors did not determine the antigen specificity of the expanded peripheral T cells.

Sequenced by immunoSEQ multiplex PCR; TCRdb stores in-frame clones only, minus some. This table holds just over 40,000 clones, approximately 87% found once. Germline V lookup: CDR1 MDHEN, CDR2 SYDVKM. The CDR3 runs to 12 residues. Trimming pared 7 bases from V and 4 bases from J, leaving 10 bases between. The source is an adult with an advanced solid tumor such as melanoma, head and neck, liver or kidney cancer. Sample: CD4+ or CD8+ T cells sorted from blood, taken in a trial of the OX40 agonist ivuxolimab. V is TRBV28 and J is TRBJ1-2; tentatively, D is TRBD1 (6 bases). The CDR3 bases are TGTGCCAGCACCACGGACAGCTATGGCTACACCTTC. The encoded protein is CASTTDSYGYTF.